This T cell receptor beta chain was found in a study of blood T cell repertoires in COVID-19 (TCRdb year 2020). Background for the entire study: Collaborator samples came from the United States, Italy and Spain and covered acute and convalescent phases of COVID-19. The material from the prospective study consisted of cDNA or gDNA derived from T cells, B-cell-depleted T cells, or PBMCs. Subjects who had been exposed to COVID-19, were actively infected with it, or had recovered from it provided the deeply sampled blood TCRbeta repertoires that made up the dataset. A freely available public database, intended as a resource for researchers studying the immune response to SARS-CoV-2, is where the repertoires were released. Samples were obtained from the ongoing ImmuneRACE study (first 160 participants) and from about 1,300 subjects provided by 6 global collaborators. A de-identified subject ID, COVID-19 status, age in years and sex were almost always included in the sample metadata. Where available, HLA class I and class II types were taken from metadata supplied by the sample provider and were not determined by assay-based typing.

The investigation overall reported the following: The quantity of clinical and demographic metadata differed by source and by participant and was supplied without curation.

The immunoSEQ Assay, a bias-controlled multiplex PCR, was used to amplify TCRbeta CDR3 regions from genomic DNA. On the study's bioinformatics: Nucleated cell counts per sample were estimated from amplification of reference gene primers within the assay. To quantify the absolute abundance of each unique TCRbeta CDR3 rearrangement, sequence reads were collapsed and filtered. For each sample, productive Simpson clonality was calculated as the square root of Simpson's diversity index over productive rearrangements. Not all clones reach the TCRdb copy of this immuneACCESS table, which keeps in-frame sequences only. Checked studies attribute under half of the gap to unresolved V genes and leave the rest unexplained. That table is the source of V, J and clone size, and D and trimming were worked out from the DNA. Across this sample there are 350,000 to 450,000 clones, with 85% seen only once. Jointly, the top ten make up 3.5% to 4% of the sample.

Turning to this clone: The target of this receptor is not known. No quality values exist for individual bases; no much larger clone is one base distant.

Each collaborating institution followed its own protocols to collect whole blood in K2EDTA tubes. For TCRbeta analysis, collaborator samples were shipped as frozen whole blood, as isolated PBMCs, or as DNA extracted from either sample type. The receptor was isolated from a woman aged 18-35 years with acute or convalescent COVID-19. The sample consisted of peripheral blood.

The sequence in DNA is TGTGCCAGCAGTGTCACGGGGGGGAGTGCAGATACGCAGTATTTT. Its protein is CASSVTGGSADTQYF. Here the chain combines TRBV14 and TRBJ2-3; 8 nucleotides in the junction match TRBD2. For this chain, trimming is 6 bases at the V end and 4 bases at the J end, and the number of junction bases without a gene match is 9. Looking up the germline V gene yields CDR1 SGHDN and CDR2 FVKESK. The CDR3 covers 15 residues, taking in both the cysteine and the phenylalanine. The retained sequence is limited to the CDR3, 45 bases, with the frame set at the first base. With the portions outside the CDR3 filled from the reference TRBV14 and TRBJ2-3 genes, the complete variable region becomes EAGVTQFPSHSVIEKGQTVTLRCDPISGHDNLYWYRRVMGKEIKFLLHFVKESKQDESGMPNNRFLAERTGGTYSTLKVQPAELEDSGVYFCASSVTGGSADTQYFGPGTRLTVL.